These 17 T cell receptor beta chains were all obtained from the same sample, sequenced in a study of T-cell reconstitution after alpha-beta-depleted transplantation in children. The authors prepared the TCRbeta library with unique molecular identifiers. TCRdb re-derived calls from the PCR reads in MiXCR, one entry per CDR3 protein. The table includes 250,000 to 300,000 distinct CDR3 sequences, around a tenth detected once. Sequencing used PBMCs, obtained before TCRalphabeta/CD19-depleted stem cell transplant. The source of these receptors is a boy in the first two years of life with acute myeloid leukemia, due to receive a stem cell transplant.

This clonotype was detected ten times or more. The chain combines TRBV12-3 or TRBV12-4 with TRBJ1-2; perhaps TRBD1 as D (6 bases). V shed 4 bases and J shed 3 bases, with 9 bases lying between them. There are 13 residues in the CDR3. Written as DNA, the CDR3 is TGTGCCAGCAGTTGGACAGTGGACTATGGCTACACCTTC. It encodes CASSWTVDYGYTF.

This clonotype was detected ten times or more. The chain combines TRBV20-1 with TRBJ2-5, with 7 bases identical to TRBD2. Germline CDR1 and CDR2: DFQATT and SNEGSKA (reference sequence). The CDR3 totals 15 residues. Trimming at V came to 3 bases and at J to 4 bases, leaving 11 bases not matched to a gene. This CDR3 is CSASPGTIRGETQYF. CDR3 sequence (DNA): TGCAGTGCTAGCCCCGGGACTATAAGGGGAGAGACCCAGTACTTC.

The chain carries TRBV5-1 and TRBJ2-1; weak D call: TRBD2 (7 bases). The length of the CDR3 is 14 residues. The germline V and J ends were trimmed by 4 bases and 4 bases, with 12 bases remaining between them. CDR1 SGHRS and CDR2 YFSETQ come from the germline V gene. The CDR3 DNA follows: TGCGCCAGCAGCGGGGGGGGCACTTACAATGAGCAGTTCTTC. This gives the protein CASSGGGTYNEQFF.

This clonotype showed up many times. The chain is built from TRBV20-1 and TRBJ2-3; D is perhaps TRBD2 (6 bases). Germline V gene data show CDR1 as DFQATT and CDR2 as SNEGSKA (reference sequence). Trimming shortened V by 3 bases and J by 2 bases, and 15 bases separated the two germline ends. This CDR3 contains 15 residues. The chain's CDR3 is CSASVLAGHTDTQYF. The CDR3 DNA reads as TGCAGTGCTAGCGTACTTGCGGGGCACACAGATACGCAGTATTTT.

The V gene is TRBV6-2 or TRBV6-3, the J gene TRBJ2-1; the match to TRBD2 covers 9 bases. Looked up from germline, CDR1 is MNHEY and CDR2 is SVGEGT. This CDR3 is 16 amino acids long. J lost 2 bases, V lost 0 bases, and 2 bases had no gene match. The CDR3 nucleotides read TGTGCCAGCAGTTACTCGAGGACTAGCGCCTACAATGAGCAGTTCTTC. Translated: CASSYSRTSAYNEQFF.

This clonotype was observed at least ten times. V is TRBV5-1 and J is TRBJ1-1; 7 nucleotides align to TRBD1. V was pared by 4 bases and J by 3 bases, with 3 bases of the junction left unmatched. The length of the CDR3 is 13 residues. Looked up from germline, CDR1 is SGHRS and CDR2 is YFSETQ. CDR3 sequence: CASSQTGYTEAFF. CDR3 nucleotides: TGCGCCAGCAGCCAGACAGGGTACACTGAAGCTTTCTTT.

This clonotype was seen repeatedly, ten times or more. V is TRBV12-3 or TRBV12-4 and J is TRBJ1-1, with TRBD1 identical over 8 bases. V gave up 4 bases and J gave up 5 bases; unmatched junction bases: 6. This CDR3 spans 14 amino acids. CDR3 nucleotide sequence: TGTGCCAGCAGTTCCGCAGGGGGCTGGACTGAAGCTTTCTTT. Its translation is CASSSAGGWTEAFF.

This clonotype was found many times. The chain uses TRBV14 and TRBJ2-3, with D perhaps given as TRBD1 or TRBD2 (5 bases each). CDR1 SGHDN and CDR2 FVKESK come from the germline V gene. The CDR3 consists of 17 residues. Trimming took 0 bases from V and 6 from J, leaving 19 bases between them. Here the CDR3 DNA reads TGTGCCAGCAGCCAAGATCATGAGTGGGACGGCCGGGATACGCAGTATTTT. Translation gives CASSQDHEWDGRDTQYF.

This clonotype came up many times. V gene TRBV3-1 combines with J gene TRBJ1-3, with D hard to call. Germline-derived CDR1 and CDR2 are LGHDT and YNNKEL (reference sequence). The V and J ends lost 0 bases and 0 bases respectively, with 6 bases between them. There are 15 residues in the CDR3. The chain's CDR3 is CASSQDFFSGNTIYF. The CDR3 nucleotides are TGTGCCAGCAGCCAAGACTTTTTCTCTGGAAACACCATATATTTT.

The chain joins TRBV7-9 to TRBJ2-1; 10 positions match TRBD1. J lost 6 bases, V lost 5 bases, and 7 bases had no gene match. In germline, CDR1 is SEHNR, CDR2 FQNEAQ (reference sequence). The CDR3 spans 15 residues. This CDR3 reads CASSVTGGVVNEQFF. The CDR3 bases are TGTGCCAGCAGCGTGACAGGGGGCGTCGTCAATGAGCAGTTCTTC.

This clonotype was detected ten times or more. The chain couples TRBV5-1 to TRBJ2-3; 8 nucleotides align to TRBD1. The CDR3 covers 14 residues. With 3 bases clipped from V and 4 bases from J, the junction kept 4 bases outside the gene matches. Germline loops: CDR1 SGHRS, CDR2 YFSETQ. CDR3 sequence (DNA): TGCGCCAGCAGCTCTACACAGGGGGCAGATACGCAGTATTTT. This sequence encodes CASSSTQGADTQYF.

This clonotype was counted ten times or more. The V gene is TRBV20-1, the J gene TRBJ2-1, with unresolved D. V lost 5 bases, J lost 9 bases, and 11 bases lay in between. Germline V lookup: CDR1 DFQATT, CDR2 SNEGSKA (reference sequence). The CDR3 extends over 11 amino acids. The CDR3 region is CSALKDAEQFF. CDR3 DNA: TGCAGTGCTTTAAAGGATGCTGAGCAGTTCTTC.

This clonotype showed up many times. The chain is built from TRBV20-1 and TRBJ2-2; D perhaps matches TRBD2 (6 bases). There are 13 residues in the CDR3. Deletions cut 3 bases from V and 2 bases from J, with 7 bases between. The V gene's germline CDR1 is DFQATT and CDR2 SNEGSKA (reference sequence). The chain's CDR3 is CSARTRNTGELFF. The CDR3 region has the DNA TGCAGTGCTAGGACTAGAAACACCGGGGAGCTGTTTTTT.

This clonotype was picked up many times. The chain employs TRBV7-2 and TRBJ2-2; weak D call: TRBD2 (7 bases). Per germline, CDR1 SGHTA and CDR2 FQGNSA. V was clipped by 5 bases and J by 3 bases, with 16 bases between them. The CDR3 is made up of 16 amino acids. CDR3 in amino acids: CASSLEGGRDTGELFF. The CDR3 nucleotides are TGTGCCAGCAGCCTAGAGGGGGGGCGCGACACCGGGGAGCTGTTTTTT.

This clonotype was detected many times. The chain recombines TRBV6-2 or TRBV6-3 with TRBJ2-1; 9 positions agree with TRBD2. This CDR3 is 16 amino acids long. Per the germline V gene, CDR1 is MNHEY and CDR2 is SVGEGT. V lost 0 bases to trimming and J lost 4 bases; unmatched junction nucleotides: 4. CDR3 in amino acids: CASSYSSSGDYNEQFF. In DNA form, the CDR3 reads TGTGCCAGCAGTTACTCGTCTAGCGGGGATTACAATGAGCAGTTCTTC.

Ten or more counts support this clonotype. This sequence joins TRBV15 and TRBJ2-1; TRBD2 might be the D (5 bases). This CDR3 is built from 16 residues. V was pared by 0 bases and J by 1 base, with 10 bases between. Germline V gene sequence: CDR1 LNHNV, CDR2 YYDKDF (reference sequence). This CDR3 is CATSRDGSGSYNEQFF. CDR3 bases: TGTGCCACCAGCAGAGACGGGTCGGGGTCCTACAATGAGCAGTTCTTC.

There are a few counts of this clonotype. This sequence joins TRBV18 and TRBJ2-1; possible D gene TRBD2, 6 bases. V lost 8 bases, J lost 7 bases, and 9 bases lay in between. CDR3 length equals 11 residues. CDR1 is KGHSH, CDR2 LQKENI, per germline. The CDR3, as DNA: TGTGCCAGCCCTGGAGGGAATGAGCAGTTCTTC. This sequence encodes CASPGGNEQFF.